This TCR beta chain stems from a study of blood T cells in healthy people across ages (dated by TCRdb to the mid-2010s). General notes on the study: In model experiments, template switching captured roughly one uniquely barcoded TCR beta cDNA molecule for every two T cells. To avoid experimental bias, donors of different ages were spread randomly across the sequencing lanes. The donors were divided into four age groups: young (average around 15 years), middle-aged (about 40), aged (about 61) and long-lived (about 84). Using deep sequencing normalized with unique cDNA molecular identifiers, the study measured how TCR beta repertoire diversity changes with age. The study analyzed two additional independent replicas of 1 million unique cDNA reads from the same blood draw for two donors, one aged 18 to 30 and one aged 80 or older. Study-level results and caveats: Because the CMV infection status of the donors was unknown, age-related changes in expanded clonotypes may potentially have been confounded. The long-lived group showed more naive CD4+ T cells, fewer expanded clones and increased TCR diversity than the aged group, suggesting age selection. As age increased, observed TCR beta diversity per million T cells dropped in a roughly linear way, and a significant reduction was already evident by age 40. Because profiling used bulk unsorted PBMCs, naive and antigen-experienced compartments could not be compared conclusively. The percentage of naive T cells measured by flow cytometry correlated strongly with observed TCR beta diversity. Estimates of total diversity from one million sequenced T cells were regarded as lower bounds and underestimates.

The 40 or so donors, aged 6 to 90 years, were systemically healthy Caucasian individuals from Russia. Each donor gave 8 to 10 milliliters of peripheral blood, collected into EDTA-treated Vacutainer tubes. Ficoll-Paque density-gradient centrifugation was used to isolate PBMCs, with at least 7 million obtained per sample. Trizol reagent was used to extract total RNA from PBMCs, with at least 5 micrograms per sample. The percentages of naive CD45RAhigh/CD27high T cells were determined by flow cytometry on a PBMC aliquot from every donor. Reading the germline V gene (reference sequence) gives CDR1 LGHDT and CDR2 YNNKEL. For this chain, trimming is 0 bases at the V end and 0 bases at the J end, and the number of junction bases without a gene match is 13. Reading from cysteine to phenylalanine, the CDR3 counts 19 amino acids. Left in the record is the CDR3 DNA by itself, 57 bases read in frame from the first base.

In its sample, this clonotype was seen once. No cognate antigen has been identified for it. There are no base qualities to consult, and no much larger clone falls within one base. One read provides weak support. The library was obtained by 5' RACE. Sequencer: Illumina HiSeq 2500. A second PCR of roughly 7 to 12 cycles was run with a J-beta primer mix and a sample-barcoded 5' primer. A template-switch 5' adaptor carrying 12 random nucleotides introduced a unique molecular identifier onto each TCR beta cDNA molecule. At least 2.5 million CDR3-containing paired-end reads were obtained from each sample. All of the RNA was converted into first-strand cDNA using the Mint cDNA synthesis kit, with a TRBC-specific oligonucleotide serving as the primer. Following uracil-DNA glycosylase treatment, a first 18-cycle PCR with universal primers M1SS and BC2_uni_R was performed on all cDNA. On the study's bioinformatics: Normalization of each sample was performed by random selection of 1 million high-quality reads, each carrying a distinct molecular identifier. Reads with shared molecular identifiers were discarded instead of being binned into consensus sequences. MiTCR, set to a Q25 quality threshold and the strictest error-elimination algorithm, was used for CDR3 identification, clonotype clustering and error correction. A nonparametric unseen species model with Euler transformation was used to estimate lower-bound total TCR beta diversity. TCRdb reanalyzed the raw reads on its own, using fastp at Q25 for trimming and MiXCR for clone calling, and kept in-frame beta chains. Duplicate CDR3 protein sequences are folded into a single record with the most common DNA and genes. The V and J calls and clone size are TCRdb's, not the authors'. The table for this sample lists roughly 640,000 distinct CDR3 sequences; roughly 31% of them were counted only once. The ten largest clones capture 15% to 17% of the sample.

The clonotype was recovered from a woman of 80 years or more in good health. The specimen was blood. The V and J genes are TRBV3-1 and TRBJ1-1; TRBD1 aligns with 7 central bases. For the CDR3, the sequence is CASSQEVVFTGAMNTEAFF. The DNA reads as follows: TGTGCCAGCAGCCAAGAAGTAGTTTTTACAGGGGCCATGAACACTGAAGCTTTCTTT.